This T cell receptor beta chain came from a study of cytomegalovirus exposure and HLA in healthy donors. Study information: Prior work identified 120 million or so unique TCR beta sequences in 150 million to 200 million T cells. Among the approximately 410 genotyped donors, around 85% were placed in the Caucasian-associated ancestry cluster.

Concerning this clone itself: Its cognate antigen is unknown.

The primer mix had 60 Vbeta and 13 Jbeta primers. The method was immunoSEQ multiplex PCR; TCRdb's version includes in-frame clones alone and lacks a portion of them. Of some 78,000 clones in the sample, 74% were seen once. The CDR3 extends over 12 amino acids. Germline CDR1 WNHNN, CDR2 SYGVQD (reference sequence). The V end lost 2 bases, the J end lost 10 bases, and 11 bases lay between the germline ends. Study-wide results and limits: From TCR beta sequences, most subjects' HLA-A and HLA-B alleles were reportedly predicted accurately.

The chain joins TRBV10-1 to TRBJ1-1; D is possibly TRBD1 (5 bases). The specimen sequenced was PBMCs. The sequence came from a man aged 35-49 years in good health and CMV-seropositive. The CDR3 is CASSEGDSSAFF. CDR3 DNA: TGCGCCAGCAGTGAGGGAGACAGTTCAGCTTTCTTT.